This T cell receptor (beta chain) was sequenced in a study of CD8+ T cells in alopecia areata. Study background: Among treated patients, oral tofacitinib was administered at 5 to 10 mg twice daily.

Per germline, CDR1 SGHDT and CDR2 YYEEEE. CDR3 length: 13 residues. V was pared by 4 bases and J by 4 bases, with 11 bases between. Once RNA had been extracted, it was reverse transcribed into cDNA to act as the sequencing template. Assay: immunoSEQ multiplex PCR; the TCRdb copy retains only in-frame clones and omits some. The repertoire holds about 160,000 clones, with around 47% as singletons. The gene calls are TRBV5-6 and TRBJ2-5, with D perhaps TRBD1 (6 bases). The receptor's source is a human donor with alopecia areata. Sequencing used CD4+ T cells sorted from blood. CDR3 in DNA: TGTGCCAGCAGCCTAACAGGGATAGAGACCCAGTACTTC. Its protein is CASSLTGIETQYF.